This T cell receptor (beta chain) came from a study of shared clonotypes between healthy human individuals. General study findings and limits: Compared with clonotypes that all four donors shared, non-shared clonotypes had lower generation probabilities.

The junction had 2 bases not matched to a gene; V was cut back by 0 bases and J by 11 bases. The V gene's germline CDR1 is SGHNT and CDR2 YYREEE (reference sequence). The CDR3 has 13 amino acids. Regarding this clone: Antigen specificity is unknown.

Here immunoSEQ multiplex PCR was the method, and the copy in TCRdb shows in-frame clones only, minus some. The table has about 230,000 clones, about 69% seen once. The sequence derives from a man aged 30-40 years in good health. This chain connects TRBV5-4 to TRBJ2-3, with 11 bases identical to TRBD2. Sequencing was carried out using memory CD4+ T cells sorted from blood. The subset is: CD45RA-negative fraction. The CDR3 protein is CASSLVLAGGQYF. The CDR3 DNA sequence: TGTGCCAGCAGCTTGGTCCTAGCGGGAGGGCAGTATTTT.